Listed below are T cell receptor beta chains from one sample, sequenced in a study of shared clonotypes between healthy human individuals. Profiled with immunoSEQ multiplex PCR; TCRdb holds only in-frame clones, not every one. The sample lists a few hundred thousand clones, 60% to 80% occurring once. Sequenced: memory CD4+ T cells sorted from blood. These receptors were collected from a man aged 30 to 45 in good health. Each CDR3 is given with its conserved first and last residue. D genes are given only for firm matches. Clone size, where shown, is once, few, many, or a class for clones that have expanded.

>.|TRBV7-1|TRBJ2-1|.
TGTGCCAGCAGCACGTACAGGGGGGGCTATGAGCAGTTCTTC
CASSTYRGGYEQFF
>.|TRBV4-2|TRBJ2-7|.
TGTGCCAGCAGTCGTAACAGGGATCGCGACGAGCAGTACTTC
CASSRNRDRDEQYF
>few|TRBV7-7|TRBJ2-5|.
TGTGCCAGCAGCGCCAGAGGGGGGACCCAGTACTTC
CASSARGGTQYF
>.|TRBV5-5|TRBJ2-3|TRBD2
TGTGCCAGCAGCTTGGGAGAGGCGGCTAGCGGGAGGGCCTATAATACGCAGTATTTT
CASSLGEAASGRAYNTQYF
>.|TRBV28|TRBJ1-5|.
TGTGCCAGCAGTCCAGGAGGGAATCAGCCCCAGCATTTT
CASSPGGNQPQHF
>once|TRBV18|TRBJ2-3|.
TGTGCCAGCTCACCTACAGGGCGAGATACGCAGTATTTT
CASSPTGRDTQYF
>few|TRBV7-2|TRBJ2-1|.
TGTGCCAGCAGCACCCCTGCCCGTTACCAGCAGTTCTTC
CASSTPARYQQFF
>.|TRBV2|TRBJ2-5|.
TGTGCCAGCAGTGAAGGAAGGGAGACCCAGTACTTC
CASSEGRETQYF
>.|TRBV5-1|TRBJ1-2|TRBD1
TGCGCCAGCAGCTTGTTCGTTTTTGGATCGACAGGGGCTAACTATGGCTACACCTTC
CASSLFVFGSTGANYGYTF
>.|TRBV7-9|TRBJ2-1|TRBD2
TGTGCCAGCAGCTTAGATCTAGCGGGAGAAGTGATCGGGGGGCAGTTCTTC
CASSLDLAGEVIGGQFF
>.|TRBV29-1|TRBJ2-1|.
TGCAGCGTTGGTCACAATGAGCAGTTCTTC
CSVGHNEQFF
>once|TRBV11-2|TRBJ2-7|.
TGTGCCAGCAGCGACCGGGCAACCGAGCAGTACTTC
CASSDRATEQYF
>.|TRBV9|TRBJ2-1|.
TGTGCCAGCAGCGTAGCCCCAGGGCTCCCCAATGAGCAGTTCTTC
CASSVAPGLPNEQFF
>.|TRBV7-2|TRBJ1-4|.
TGTGCCAGCAGCTTATTGGGGGGGCTTGGGACTAATGAAAAACTGTTTTTT
CASSLLGGLGTNEKLFF
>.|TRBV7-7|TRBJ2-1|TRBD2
TGTGCTAGCAGCCGTACTAGCGGGGCGAGCAATGAGCAGTTCTTC
CASSRTSGASNEQFF
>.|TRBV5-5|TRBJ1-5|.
TGTGCCAGCAGCTTCTCTTATCAGGGTCGGAACAATCAGCCCCAGCATTTT
CASSFSYQGRNNQPQHF
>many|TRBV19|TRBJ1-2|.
TGTGCCAGTAGCCAAATAATCTTGGGGGGCTACACCTTC
CASSQIILGGYTF
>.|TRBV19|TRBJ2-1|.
TGTGCCAGTAGTCCTTCCTACAATGAGCAGTTCTTC
CASSPSYNEQFF
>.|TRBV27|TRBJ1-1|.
TGTGCCAGCAGCAAACGAAAGCCGGGACAAAACACTGAAGCTTTCTTT
CASSKRKPGQNTEAFF
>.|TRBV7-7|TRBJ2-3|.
TGTGCTAGCAGCTTATCCGATGGGGGCACAGATACGCAGTATTTT
CASSLSDGGTDTQYF
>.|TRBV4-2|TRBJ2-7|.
TGTGCCAGCAGCCAAGATATTAACCGCGGCTTGAGCTCCTACGAGCAGTACTTC
CASSQDINRGLSSYEQYF
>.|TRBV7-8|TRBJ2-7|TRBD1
TGTGCCAGCAGCCGACAGGGGTTAGCCTACGAGCAGTACTTC
CASSRQGLAYEQYF
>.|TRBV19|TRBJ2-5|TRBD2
TGTGCCAGTAGCCCGATGGGCGGGAGGGCGGCAGAGACCCAGTACTTC
CASSPMGGRAAETQYF
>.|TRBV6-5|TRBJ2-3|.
TGTGCCAGCACCCGAAAGAGGGTCACAGATACGCAGTATTTT
CASTRKRVTDTQYF
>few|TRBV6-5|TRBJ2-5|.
TGTGCCAGCAGTCCCCGGTGGTCCGTAAAGACCCAGTACTTC
CASSPRWSVKTQYF
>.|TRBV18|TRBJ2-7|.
TGTGCCAGCTCACCGCAGGCCGCTTCCCACGAGCAGTACTTC
CASSPQAASHEQYF
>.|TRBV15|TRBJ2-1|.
TGTGCCACCAGCAGGGGGTCCTACAATGAGCAGTTCTTC
CATSRGSYNEQFF
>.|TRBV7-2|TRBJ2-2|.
TGTGCCAGCAGCTTAAGGGAGCGCGGGGAGCTGTTTTTT
CASSLRERGELFF
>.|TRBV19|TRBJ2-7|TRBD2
TGTGCCAGTAGGGCCCGGGGGGGCGCTGGTTCCTACGAGCAGTACTTC
CASRARGGAGSYEQYF
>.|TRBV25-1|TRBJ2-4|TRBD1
TGTGCCAGCAGTTCCCGGACAGGGGGAAACATTCAGTACTTC
CASSSRTGGNIQYF
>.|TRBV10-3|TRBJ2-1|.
TGTGCCATCAGGAATGTAAACAATGAGCAGTTCTTC
CAIRNVNNEQFF
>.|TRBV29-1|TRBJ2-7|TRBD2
TGCAGCGTTTTAGGGCTAGCGGGGATCTACGAGCAGTACTTC
CSVLGLAGIYEQYF
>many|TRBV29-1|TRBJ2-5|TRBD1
TGCAGCGCTCGGACAGGGTCGGGGGAGACCCAGTACTTC
CSARTGSGETQYF
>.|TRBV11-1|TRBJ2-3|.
TGTGCCAGCAGCTCACAGGGTTCGAGCACAGATACGCAGTATTTT
CASSSQGSSTDTQYF
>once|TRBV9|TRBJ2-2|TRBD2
TGTGCCAGCAGCGTAGCTCCTAGCGGCACCGGGGAGCTGTTTTTT
CASSVAPSGTGELFF
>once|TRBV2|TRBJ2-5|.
TGTGCCAGCAGTGGTCGGGAGACCCAGTACTTC
CASSGRETQYF
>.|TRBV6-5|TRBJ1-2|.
TGTGCCAGCAGTGCCCTTGGAGGGTTCTATGGCTACACCTTC
CASSALGGFYGYTF
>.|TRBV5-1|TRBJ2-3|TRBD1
TGCGCCAGTTACCGGGACAGGTTCACAGATACGCAGTATTTT
CASYRDRFTDTQYF
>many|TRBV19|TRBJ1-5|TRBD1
TGTGCCAGTTGCAGGGCAGGGGGTTACCAGCCCCAGCATTTT
CASCRAGGYQPQHF
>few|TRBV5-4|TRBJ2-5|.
TGTGCCAGCAGCTTGGCGATTGGGGCTAGGACCCAGTACTTC
CASSLAIGARTQYF
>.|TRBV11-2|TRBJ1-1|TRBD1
TGTGCCAGCAGCTCCTACAGGGGGCGCCCAATGAACACTGAAGCTTTCTTT
CASSSYRGRPMNTEAFF
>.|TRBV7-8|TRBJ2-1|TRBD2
TGTGCCAGCAGCTCTAGGCCCCCGGGACTAGCGGCCTTAAATCGCTCCTACAATGAGCAGTTCTTC
CASSSRPPGLAALNRSYNEQFF
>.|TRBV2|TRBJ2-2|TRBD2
TGTGCCAGCAGTGTGGGCCTAGCGGGGCCATCGGGGATCGGGGAGCTGTTTTTT
CASSVGLAGPSGIGELFF
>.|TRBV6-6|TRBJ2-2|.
TGTGCCAGCACTAATGTGACCTCGACCGGGGAGCTGTTTTTT
CASTNVTSTGELFF
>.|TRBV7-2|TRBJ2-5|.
TGTGCCAGCAGTCCTGGTTCTTTTCGTGCCCAGTACTTC
CASSPGSFRAQYF
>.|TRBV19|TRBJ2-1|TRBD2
TGTGCCAGTAGTAAGAGCGGGAGGGGGTATGAGCAGTTCTTC
CASSKSGRGYEQFF
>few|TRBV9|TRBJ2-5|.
TGTGCCAGCAGCGGTGGGACTCGCACTGCCCTGGAGACCCAGTACTTC
CASSGGTRTALETQYF
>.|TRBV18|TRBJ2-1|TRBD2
TGTGCCAGCTCACGGGCTAGCGGGTTGGCTGAGCAGTTCTTC
CASSRASGLAEQFF
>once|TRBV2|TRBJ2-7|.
TGTGCCAGCAGCATAGGGACAATCCTTATCGAGCAGTACTTC
CASSIGTILIEQYF
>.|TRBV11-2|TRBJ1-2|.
TGTGCCAGCAGCCCGTACCCGGCTAGCTACACCTTC
CASSPYPASYTF
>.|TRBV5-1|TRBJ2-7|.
TGCGCCAGCAGCTTGGTTCGCGGAAACGATCAGTACTTC
CASSLVRGNDQYF
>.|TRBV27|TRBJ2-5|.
TGTGCCAGCAGTCGTTCAGCGTCAGGAACCCAAGAGACCCAGTACTTC
CASSRSASGTQETQYF
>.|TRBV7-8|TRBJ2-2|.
TGTGCCAGCAGCTTAGCTGGTACCGGGGAGCTGTTTTTT
CASSLAGTGELFF